This passage covers 7 T cell receptor beta chains from one sample sequenced in a study of early T cells in non-severe SARS-CoV-2 infection. A single record per CDR3 protein comes from TCRdb applying MiXCR to the 5' RACE reads. The repertoire includes 85,000 to 90,000 distinct CDR3 sequences, 14% to 15% of them detected once, and approximately 0.62% sits in the top ten. Material: whole blood. Every receptor here comes from an adult who was a healthcare worker with PCR-confirmed SARS-CoV-2 infection or an uninfected control (not recorded which).

The CDR3 bases are TGTGCCAGCAGTGATGCCAGCGGGGGGATCAATGAGCAGTTCTTC. It translates to CASSDASGGINEQFF. The chain is built from TRBV2 and TRBJ2-1; 9 nucleotides align to TRBD2. The germline V gene has CDR1 SNHLY and CDR2 FYNNEI. This CDR3 comprises 15 residues. V lost 3 bases, J lost 6 bases, and 6 bases stayed unmatched.

The rearrangement uses TRBV6-5 and TRBJ2-3; tentative D call: TRBD1 (6 bases). With 11 bases removed from V and 3 bases from J, the gap between germline ends came to 18 bases. CDR3 length: 14 residues. Germline-derived CDR1 and CDR2 are MNHEY and SVGAGI. CDR3 amino acids: CAAGEQGGTDTQYF. In DNA form, the CDR3 reads TGTGCCGCCGGGGAACAGGGTGGTACAGATACGCAGTATTTT.

The CDR3 region is CSVDPAASYGYTF. The CDR3 DNA follows: TGCAGCGTTGACCCTGCAGCATCCTATGGCTACACCTTC. The J gene is TRBJ1-2, the V gene TRBV29-1; D is unresolved. Germline V gene sequence: CDR1 SQVTM, CDR2 ANQGSEA. This CDR3 is 13 amino acids long. Trimming pared 3 bases from V and 4 bases from J, leaving 12 bases between.

This rearrangement joins TRBV30 to TRBJ1-1; unclear D gene. Germline V gene data show CDR1 as GTSNPN and CDR2 as SVGIG (reference sequence). The ends were cut back, 0 bases at V and 4 bases at J, with 12 bases in the middle. The CDR3 contains 14 residues. CDR3 region: CAWSVQNLRTEAFF. The CDR3, as DNA: TGTGCCTGGAGTGTACAAAACCTCCGCACTGAAGCTTTCTTT.

This clonotype was counted many times. This chain joins TRBV20-1 and TRBJ1-1; no definite D call. The germline CDR1 and CDR2 sequences are DFQATT and SNEGSKA (reference sequence). This CDR3 region has 13 residues. V shed 6 bases and J shed 0 bases, with 11 bases lying between them. In DNA, the CDR3 is TGCAGTGCCAAAAAAAGCATGAACACTGAAGCTTTCTTT. Translating it yields CSAKKSMNTEAFF.

This clonotype has ten or more counts. V is TRBV9 and J is TRBJ2-5; perhaps TRBD2 as D (6 bases). The CDR3 has 14 residues. CDR1 and CDR2 (germline): SGDLS, YYNGEE. Trimming cost V 2 bases and J 3 bases, with 11 bases left between them. The CDR3 DNA sequence: TGTGCCAGCAGCGTTAGGAGGGGAAAAGAGACCCAGTACTTC. It codes for CASSVRRGKETQYF.

The genes are TRBV6-6 and TRBJ2-5; D is perhaps TRBD1 (5 bases). V was pared by 7 bases and J by 7 bases, with 16 bases between. Germline CDR1 MNHNY, CDR2 SVGAGI (reference sequence). The CDR3 is 13 residues long. CDR3 coding DNA: TGTGCCAGCACCCCAGGTTGGGGCGGGACCCAGTACTTC. This codes for CASTPGWGGTQYF.